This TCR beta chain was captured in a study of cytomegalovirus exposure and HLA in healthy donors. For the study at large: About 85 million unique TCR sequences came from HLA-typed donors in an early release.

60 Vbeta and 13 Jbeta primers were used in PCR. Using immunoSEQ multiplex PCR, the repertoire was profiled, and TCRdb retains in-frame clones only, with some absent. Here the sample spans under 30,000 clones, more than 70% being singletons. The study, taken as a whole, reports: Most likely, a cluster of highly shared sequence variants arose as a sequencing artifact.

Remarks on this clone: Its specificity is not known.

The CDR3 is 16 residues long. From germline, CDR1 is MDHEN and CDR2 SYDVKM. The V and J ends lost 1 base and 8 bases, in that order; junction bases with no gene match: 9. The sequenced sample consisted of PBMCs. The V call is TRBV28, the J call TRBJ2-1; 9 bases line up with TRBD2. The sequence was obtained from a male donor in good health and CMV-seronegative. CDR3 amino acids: CASSLLGREGWDEQFF. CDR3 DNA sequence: TGTGCCAGCAGTTTATTGGGGCGGGAGGGTTGGGATGAGCAGTTCTTC.